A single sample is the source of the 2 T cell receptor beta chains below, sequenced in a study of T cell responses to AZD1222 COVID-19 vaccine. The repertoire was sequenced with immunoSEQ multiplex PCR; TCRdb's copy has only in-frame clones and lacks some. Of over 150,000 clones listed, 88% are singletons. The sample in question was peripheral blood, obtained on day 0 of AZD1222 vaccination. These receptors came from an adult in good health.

CDR3 in amino acids: CASSLDGSLYEQYF. The CDR3 DNA sequence: TGTGCCAGCAGCTTGGACGGGAGTCTCTACGAGCAGTACTTC. The V and J genes are TRBV11-3 and TRBJ2-7; possible D gene TRBD2, 6 bases. Deletions cut 3 bases from V and 3 bases from J, with 12 bases between. This CDR3 comprises 14 residues. Germline V CDR1 and CDR2: SGHNT, YENEEA.

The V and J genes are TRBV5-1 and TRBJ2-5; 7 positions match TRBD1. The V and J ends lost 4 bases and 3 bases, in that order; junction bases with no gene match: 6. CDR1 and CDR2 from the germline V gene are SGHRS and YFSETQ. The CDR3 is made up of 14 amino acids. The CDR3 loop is CASSPRQGEETQYF. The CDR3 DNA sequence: TGCGCCAGCAGCCCACGACAGGGAGAAGAGACCCAGTACTTC.